These 20 T cell receptor beta chains came from one sample sequenced in a study of OX40 agonist ivuxolimab in advanced cancers. Sequencing was performed with immunoSEQ multiplex PCR; in TCRdb, only in-frame clones are kept and a portion is missing. This sample yields tens of thousands of clones, of which under 85% are seen a single time; about 8.9% belongs to the top ten. The input for sequencing was CD4+ or CD8+ T cells sorted from blood, taken in a trial of the OX40 agonist ivuxolimab. The receptors stem from an adult with an advanced solid tumor such as melanoma, head and neck, liver or kidney cancer.

V usage is TRBV12-2 and J usage is TRBJ2-3. TRBV12-2 is marked as a pseudogene. The CDR3 has 19 amino acids. The CDR3: CASRLAVQSKGFSTDTQYF. CDR3 coding DNA: TGTGCAAGTCGCTTAGCGGTACAATCCAAAGGGTTTAGCACAGATACGCAGTATTTT.

The rearrangement joins TRBV14 to TRBJ1-1, with TRBD1 matching 7 bases. Germline CDR1 reads SGHDN; CDR2 reads FVKESK. CDR3 length: 17 amino acids. The J segment lost 3 bases and the V segment lost 2 bases, leaving 12 bases of the junction unmatched. The CDR3 DNA follows: TGTGCCAGCAGCCAAATGTACGGGCAGGGGGTCGACACTGAAGCTTTCTTT. Translated, it gives CASSQMYGQGVDTEAFF.

The chain has TRBV28 and TRBJ1-5, with 9 bases fitting TRBD1. V lost 7 bases and J lost 5; bases outside the gene matches: 6. The CDR3 is made up of 14 amino acids. Germline V gives CDR1 MDHEN, CDR2 SYDVKM. The DNA of the CDR3 is TGTGCCAGCAATATGGGACAGGGTGATCAGCCCCAGCATTTT. Its translation is CASNMGQGDQPQHF.

The V and J genes are TRBV9 and TRBJ2-1; the match to TRBD2 covers 12 bases. CDR3 length equals 14 residues. Trimming removed 4 bases from V and 7 bases from J; junction bases left unmatched: 3. Germline V gene data show CDR1 as SGDLS and CDR2 as YYNGEE. CDR3 coding DNA: TGTGCCAGCAGCCTAGCGGGGGGGAGGAATGAGCAGTTCTTC. Its translation: CASSLAGGRNEQFF.

There are a few counts of this clone. This rearrangement joins TRBV13 to TRBJ2-7, with 8 bases fitting TRBD1. CDR1 is PRHDT, CDR2 FYEKMQ, per germline (reference sequence). The junction had 10 bases not matched to a gene; V was cut back by 8 bases and J by 1 base. This CDR3 is 15 amino acids long. DNA of the CDR3: TGTGCCAGCTCACAAAGGACAGGGCCTTCCTACGAGCAGTACTTC. Its translation: CASSQRTGPSYEQYF.

This clone showed up just once. The chain joins TRBV4-1 to TRBJ2-3; D is possibly TRBD1 or TRBD2 (6 bases each). The CDR3 is 16 amino acids. Germline V lookup: CDR1 MGHRA, CDR2 YSYEKL. Trimming cost V 1 base and J 2 bases, with 13 bases left between them. The chain's CDR3 is CASSQVLGGTTDTQYF. The CDR3 DNA reads as TGCGCCAGCAGCCAAGTCTTGGGGGGCACCACAGATACGCAGTATTTT.

The genes are TRBV6-4 and TRBJ2-3; 12 bases are a match to TRBD2. Trimming removed 4 bases from V and 2 bases from J; junction bases left unmatched: 1. From germline, CDR1 is MRHNA and CDR2 SNTAGT. The CDR3 totals 15 residues. CDR3 region: CASSASGGATDTQYF. CDR3 sequence (DNA): TGTGCCAGCAGTGCTAGCGGGGGGGCCACAGATACGCAGTATTTT.

This clone has only one observation. J is TRBJ1-5 and V is TRBV6-4, with no clear D. Trimming stripped 4 bases from V and 1 base from J, with 5 bases between. This CDR3 region has 13 residues. Germline V CDR1 and CDR2: MRHNA, SNTAGT. The CDR3 loop is CASSADSNQPQHF. CDR3 bases: TGTGCCAGCAGTGCCGACAGCAATCAGCCCCAGCATTTT.

A few counts support this clone. The chain uses TRBV6-1 and TRBJ1-2, with D hard to call. Germline V gives CDR1 MNHNS, CDR2 SASEGT. The V end lost 2 bases, the J end lost 4 bases, and 14 bases lay between the germline ends. This CDR3 contains 15 residues. In DNA, the CDR3 is TGTGCCAGCAGTGAAATAGGACGCGTCGCCTATGGCTACACCTTC. Encoded protein: CASSEIGRVAYGYTF.

The J gene is TRBJ2-3, the V gene TRBV2, with 9 bases matching TRBD1. V shed 4 bases, J shed 2 bases, and the junction held 4 bases outside the gene matches. This CDR3 contains 15 residues. Germline loops: CDR1 SNHLY, CDR2 FYNNEI. The CDR3 DNA follows: TGTGCCAGCAGTGGGGACAGGGAATCCACAGATACGCAGTATTTT. This sequence encodes CASSGDRESTDTQYF.

The sample holds one count of this clone. This chain connects TRBV4-3 to TRBJ1-1, with a weak D call TRBD1 (5 bases). CDR1 and CDR2 from the germline V gene are LGHNA and YSLEER. Deletions cut 4 bases from V and 1 base from J, with 10 bases between. There are 14 residues in the CDR3. The DNA for the CDR3 is TGCGCCAGCAGCCGGACACAGAGGAACACTGAAGCTTTCTTT. Residues: CASSRTQRNTEAFF.

The V and J genes are TRBV6-1 and TRBJ1-4, with a possible D match to TRBD1 (6 bases). The CDR3 contains 15 residues. V was trimmed by 7 bases and J by 8 bases, leaving 20 bases between them. Germline assignment: CDR1 MNHNS and CDR2 SASEGT. Here the CDR3 reads CASKSGVGYGEKLFF. In DNA form, the CDR3 reads TGTGCCAGCAAGTCAGGGGTGGGCTATGGAGAAAAACTGTTTTTT.

The rearrangement links TRBV4-1 to TRBJ1-2; 10 bases align to TRBD1. The ends lost 1 base at V and 3 bases at J; junction bases unmatched: 2. This CDR3 is 15 amino acids long. CDR1 is MGHRA, CDR2 YSYEKL, per germline. The CDR3 nucleotides read TGCGCCAGCAGCCAAGTTGGACAGGGGGACTATGGCTACACCTTC. It codes for CASSQVGQGDYGYTF.

The V call is TRBV7-9, the J call TRBJ2-1; D remains ambiguous. Trimming stripped 1 base from V and 4 bases from J, with 11 bases between. This CDR3 has 15 amino acids. Germline V lookup: CDR1 SEHNR, CDR2 FQNEAQ (reference sequence). The CDR3 protein is CASSLEVGIYNEQFF. CDR3 nucleotides: TGTGCCAGCAGCTTAGAGGTGGGGATATACAATGAGCAGTTCTTC.

The V gene is TRBV29-1, the J gene TRBJ2-1, with 7 nucleotides matching TRBD1. J was trimmed by 7 bases and V by 6 bases; bases with no gene match: 9. The germline CDR1 and CDR2 sequences are SQVTM and ANQGSEA. The length of the CDR3 is 13 residues. CDR3 sequence reads: CSVIQGNWNEQFF. The CDR3 coding sequence is TGCAGCGTGATACAGGGGAACTGGAATGAGCAGTTCTTC.

The gene calls are TRBV19 and TRBJ1-1; D gene ambiguous. V was pared by 3 bases and J by 0 bases, with 11 bases between. This CDR3 spans 15 amino acids. CDR1 is LNHDA, CDR2 SQIVND, per germline (reference sequence). The CDR3 nucleotides are TGTGCCAGTAGTATTAACGGGCAGTTGAACACTGAAGCTTTCTTT. It encodes CASSINGQLNTEAFF.

This clone came up once. The genes are TRBV9 and TRBJ1-1; possibly TRBD1 for D (5 bases). Germline V gene sequence: CDR1 SGDLS, CDR2 YYNGEE. This CDR3 has 16 amino acids. The ends were cut back, 0 bases at V and 8 bases at J, with 20 bases in the middle. CDR3 DNA: TGTGCCAGCAGCGTAGTACCCCCCCGGGGGGGGAACGAAGCTTTCTTT. This encodes CASSVVPPRGGNEAFF. The full variable domain, completed using reference TRBV9 and TRBJ1-1, is DSGVTQTPKHLITATGQRVTLRCSPRSGDLSVYWYQQSLDQGLQFLIQYYNGEERAKGNILERFSAQQFPDLHSELNLSSLELGDSALYFCASSVVPPRGGNEAFFGQGTRLTVV.

The chain is built from TRBV7-8 and TRBJ2-3; D unclear. Trimming left V 2 bases short and J 3 bases short, with 12 bases between. CDR3 size: 15 residues. Germline CDR1 and CDR2: SGHVS and FQNEAQ. The CDR3 loop reads CASSLYPGVTDTQYF. CDR3 nucleotides: TGTGCCAGCAGCTTATATCCTGGGGTGACAGATACGCAGTATTTT.

This clone has a single count. The chain joins TRBV15 to TRBJ2-3; tentative D call: TRBD1 (5 bases). Between the trimmed V and J ends, which lost 8 bases and 0 bases, there was a span of 9 bases. CDR1 is LNHNV and CDR2 is YYDKDF in the germline V gene (reference sequence). CDR3 length: 13 amino acids. CDR3 sequence reads: CATGAWSTDTQYF. The CDR3 nucleotides are TGTGCCACCGGGGCGTGGAGCACAGATACGCAGTATTTT.

V and J are TRBV19 and TRBJ1-2; D is undetermined. Trimming cost V 5 bases and J 7 bases, with 8 bases left between them. CDR3 size: 11 residues. Germline values: CDR1 LNHDA, CDR2 SQIVND (reference sequence). The CDR3 DNA follows: TGTGCCAGTAGTTCCTTCGGTGGCTACACCTTC. This codes for CASSSFGGYTF.